The rows below give T cell receptor beta chains drawn from one sample of a study of control samples from healthy donors and cancer patients. The protocol was immunoSEQ multiplex PCR, while the TCRdb copy is restricted to in-frame clones and leaves out a portion. Of about 130,000 clones listed, approximately 90% are singletons. The specimen sequenced was blood. Receptors were obtained from a man in his late teens or twenties in good health. The CDR3 runs from the conserved cysteine through the conserved F or W. D genes are given only for firm matches. The listing skips clone size in some rows; elsewhere it reads once, few, many or a size class.

size	D	V	J	CDR3	DNA
NA	TRBD1	TRBV5-1	TRBJ1-4	CASSLLGQPNEKLFF	TGCGCCAGCAGCTTGCTGGGACAGCCAAATGAAAAACTGTTTTTT
NA	NA	TRBV29-1	TRBJ1-6	CSDRTVNNSPLHF	TGCAGCGATCGGACAGTAAATAATTCACCCCTCCACTTT
few	NA	TRBV6-1	TRBJ1-5	CASSELGVSNQPQHF	TGTGCCAGCAGTGAACTAGGGGTGAGCAATCAGCCCCAGCATTTT
NA	NA	TRBV19	TRBJ1-2	CASSKYSTDSFGYTF	TGTGCCAGTAGTAAATATTCGACAGACTCCTTTGGCTACACCTTC
few	TRBD2	TRBV9	TRBJ2-3	CASSVVGLAGAPRNTDTQYF	TGTGCCAGCAGCGTAGTGGGGCTAGCGGGGGCACCCAGAAACACAGATACGCAGTATTTT
NA	NA	TRBV5-1	TRBJ2-2	CASSPGPLAGELFF	TGCGCCAGCAGCCCCGGGCCTCTGGCCGGGGAGCTGTTTTTT
few	NA	TRBV19	TRBJ1-5	CASSPGVQPQHF	TGTGCCAGTAGTCCAGGGGTTCAGCCCCAGCATTTT
NA	TRBD1	TRBV12-5	TRBJ1-3	CASGQQGAGNTIYF	TGTGCTAGTGGTCAACAGGGGGCTGGAAACACCATATATTTT
NA	TRBD1	TRBV29-1	TRBJ1-5	CSVVVTGDNQPQHF	TGCAGCGTTGTGGTGACAGGGGACAATCAGCCCCAGCATTTT
NA	TRBD1	TRBV18	TRBJ1-6	CASSLGQAPSPLHF	TGTGCCAGCTCCCTGGGACAGGCGCCGTCGCCCCTCCACTTT